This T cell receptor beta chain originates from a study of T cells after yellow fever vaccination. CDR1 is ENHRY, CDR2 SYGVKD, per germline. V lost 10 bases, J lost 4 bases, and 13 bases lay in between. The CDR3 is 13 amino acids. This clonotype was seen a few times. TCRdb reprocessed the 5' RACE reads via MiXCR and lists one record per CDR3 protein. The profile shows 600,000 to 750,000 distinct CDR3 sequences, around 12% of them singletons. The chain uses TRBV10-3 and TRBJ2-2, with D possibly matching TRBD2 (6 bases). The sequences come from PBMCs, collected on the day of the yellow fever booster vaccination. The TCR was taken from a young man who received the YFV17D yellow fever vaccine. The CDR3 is CASNRELTGELFF. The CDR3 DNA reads TGTGCCAGTAACCGGGAGCTCACCGGGGAGCTGTTTTTT.